This T cell receptor (beta chain) was recovered during a study of blood T cell repertoires in COVID-19. In the study overall: Researchers got acute and convalescent COVID-19 samples from the United States, Italy and Spain. The analysed material was cDNA or gDNA that came from T cells, B-cell-depleted T cells, or PBMCs.

This clone was seen once. The same CDR3 is also encoded by other DNA sequences in this sample. The authors' processing: Amplification of reference gene primers provided the estimated nucleated cell counts. Assay: immunoSEQ multiplex PCR; the TCRdb copy retains only in-frame clones and omits some. V and J calls plus clone size are reproduced from that table; the DNA served to infer D and trimming. The sample includes around 620,000 clones, about nine tenths of them seen just once. The CDR3 spans 15 residues. Trimming removed 0 bases at V and 0 bases at J, with 7 bases between. In germline, CDR1 is SGHTS, CDR2 YDEGEE.

This chain links TRBV5-8 with TRBJ1-5; D is possibly TRBD1 (5 bases). The sequence was obtained from a woman under 30 with acute or convalescent COVID-19. The sequenced sample consisted of peripheral blood. In DNA, the CDR3 is TGTGCCAGCAGCTTGGGACAGTATAGCAATCAGCCCCAGCATTTT. This encodes CASSLGQYSNQPQHF.